The rows below give T cell receptor beta chains drawn from one sample of a study of read filtering for tumor transcriptome and immune sequencing. TCRdb itself ran the reads through MiXCR, one entry per CDR3 protein. This sample carries about 38,000 distinct CDR3 sequences, about 15% of them seen once, and the ten largest clones take more than 15%. Sequencing input: a population of CD138-negative cells sorted from bone marrow. These receptors all come from a donor at least 40 years old with multiple myeloma. CDR3s include the opening cysteine and the closing phenylalanine or tryptophan. Each record gives: clone size, V gene, D gene, J gene, CDR3 DNA, CDR3 protein. A D gene is named only where the DNA matches it firmly. Only part of the rows carry a size: once, few, many, or a class if the clone is expanded.

>.|TRBV29-1|.|TRBJ1-1
TGCAGCGTTGAAGGGTCATTGGGCACTGAAGCTTTCTTT
CSVEGSLGTEAFF
>few|TRBV12-3/TRBV12-4|.|TRBJ2-3
TGTGCCAGCAGTTCCCGAGATACGCAGTATTTT
CASSSRDTQYF
>.|TRBV20-1|.|TRBJ2-7
TGCAGTGCCCGGCCCCTAGCCCAGTACGAGCAGTACTTC
CSARPLAQYEQYF
>.|TRBV2|.|TRBJ2-7
TGTGCCATGGGGGGCGACTCCTACGGGCAGTACTTC
CAMGGDSYGQYF
>.|TRBV5-6|.|TRBJ1-1
TGTGCCAGCGGCACCACCCCCGACCCAGTGTGGGGTGAAGCTTTCTTT
CASGTTPDPVWGEAFF
>many|TRBV20-1|.|TRBJ2-7
TGCAGTGCCAGAGACGGATTTGGGGAGCAGTACTTC
CSARDGFGEQYF
>few|TRBV6-5|.|TRBJ2-6
TGTGCCAGCAGTTACTCCCCCGGGTCTGGGGCCAACGTCCTGACTTTC
CASSYSPGSGANVLTF
>once|TRBV19|.|TRBJ2-1
TGTGCCAGTACCCTCAGGGGCCCCTCCTACAATGAGCAGTTCTTC
CASTLRGPSYNEQFF
>many|TRBV6-1|.|TRBJ1-1
TGTGCCAGCAGATTCGAATTCAGGACTGAAGCTTTCTTT
CASRFEFRTEAFF
>many|TRBV7-3|.|TRBJ2-2
TGTGCCAGCAGGCCCGAAGGGAACACCGGGGAGCTGTTTTTT
CASRPEGNTGELFF
>.|TRBV6-5|.|TRBJ1-1
TGTGCCAGCAGTTCCCAATGGAGGGGATTGGAGGACACTAAAGCTTTCTTT
CASSSQWRGLEDTKAFF
>many|TRBV6-9|.|TRBJ2-1
TGTGCCAGCAGCGCACAGGGCCACACTCGACACAATGAGCAGTTCTTC
CASSAQGHTRHNEQFF
>many|TRBV7-9|TRBD1|TRBJ1-6
TGTGCCAGCAGCCGTGACAGGGGCGGATCACCCCTCCACTTT
CASSRDRGGSPLHF
>many|TRBV29-1|.|TRBJ1-5
TGCAGCGTTGTCGCAGGCAATCAGCCCCAGCATTTT
CSVVAGNQPQHF
>many|TRBV4-3|.|TRBJ1-5
TGCGCCAGCAGCCAAGATCTTCCTAGCAATCAGCCCCAGCATTTT
CASSQDLPSNQPQHF
>many|TRBV6-6|.|TRBJ2-3
TGTGTCAGCAGCCATGGAGGGGGCCTTGATACGCAGTATTTT
CVSSHGGGLDTQYF
>many|TRBV19|.|TRBJ2-7
TGTGCCAGTAGTCCGAATCGGGACGCGCAGTACTTC
CASSPNRDAQYF
>many|TRBV27|TRBD2|TRBJ2-7
TGTGCCAGCACAAAGCGGGGCATGAGGACCTACGAGCAGTACTTC
CASTKRGMRTYEQYF
>once|TRBV12-3/TRBV12-4|.|TRBJ2-3
TGTGCCAGCAGCCCCGGGGGTTCCCACGATACGCAGTATTTT
CASSPGGSHDTQYF
>.|TRBV9|.|TRBJ2-7
TGTGGCAGCAGCGTAGATGAGTCAACAGAGGAGTATTTC
CGSSVDESTEEYF
>many|TRBV7-2|TRBD1|TRBJ2-2
TGTGCCAGCAGCATTGGACAGGGCACCGGGGAGCTGTTTTTT
CASSIGQGTGELFF
>.|TRBV12-3/TRBV12-4|.|TRBJ2-1
TGTGCCATCAGTCCTCCTCGGGGGAACGACCAGTTCTTC
CAISPPRGNDQFF
>many|TRBV5-1|.|TRBJ1-2
TGCGCCAGCAGCTTGGGGCAGAGCCTGAGTGGCTACACCTTC
CASSLGQSLSGYTF
>many|TRBV4-2|.|TRBJ2-7
TGTGCCAGCAGCCACCGTCAGGCATACGAGCAGTACTTC
CASSHRQAYEQYF
>many|TRBV4-2|.|TRBJ1-1
TGTGCCAGCAGCCAACTGAACACTGAAGCTTTCTTT
CASSQLNTEAFF
>many|TRBV20-1|.|TRBJ2-2
TGCAGTGCTGGGACGGGGAACACCGGGGAGCTGTTTTTT
CSAGTGNTGELFF
>many|TRBV10-3|.|TRBJ1-5
TGTGCCATCAGTGAGTCTCCAGGGTATCAGCCCCAGCATTTT
CAISESPGYQPQHF
>many|TRBV6-5|.|TRBJ2-1
TGTGCCAGCAGTCACCGACCAACGCAGAATGAGCAGTTCTTC
CASSHRPTQNEQFF